The clone carrying this T cell receptor beta chain was picked up a small number of times. Its antigen is not identified. The data are from a study of cytomegalovirus exposure and HLA in healthy donors. General observations from the study: In a later analysis, around 18,000 TCR beta sequences were associated with HLA alleles at 0.05 false discovery rate. 150 to 200 TCR beta chains were listed as cytomegalovirus-associated.

The PCR employed 60 Vbeta primers together with 13 Jbeta primers. Only in-frame clones appear in the TCRdb table, and some are missing; sequencing was by immunoSEQ multiplex PCR. The sample lists fewer than 250,000 clones; about 83% were seen once. From germline, CDR1 is SGHTS and CDR2 YDEGEE. The V gene end was trimmed by 3 bases and the J gene end by 10 bases; junction bases not matched to a gene: 7. The CDR3 is 13 amino acids. This clonotype was sampled from a man in his forties or fifties in good health and CMV-seropositive. The J gene is TRBJ1-1, the V gene TRBV5-8, with 9 bases fitting TRBD1. The sequencing sample was made of PBMCs. CDR3 DNA: TGTGCCAGCAGCTGGGGACAGGGAGACGGAGCTTTCTTT. It is translated as CASSWGQGDGAFF. Combining the CDR3 with reference TRBV5-8 and TRBJ1-1 gives the whole variable domain EAGVTQSPTHLIKTRGQQATLRCSPISGHTSVYWYQQALGLGLQFLLWYDEGEERNRGNFPPRFSGRQFPNYSSELNVNALELEDSALYLCASSWGQGDGAFFGQGTRLTVV.